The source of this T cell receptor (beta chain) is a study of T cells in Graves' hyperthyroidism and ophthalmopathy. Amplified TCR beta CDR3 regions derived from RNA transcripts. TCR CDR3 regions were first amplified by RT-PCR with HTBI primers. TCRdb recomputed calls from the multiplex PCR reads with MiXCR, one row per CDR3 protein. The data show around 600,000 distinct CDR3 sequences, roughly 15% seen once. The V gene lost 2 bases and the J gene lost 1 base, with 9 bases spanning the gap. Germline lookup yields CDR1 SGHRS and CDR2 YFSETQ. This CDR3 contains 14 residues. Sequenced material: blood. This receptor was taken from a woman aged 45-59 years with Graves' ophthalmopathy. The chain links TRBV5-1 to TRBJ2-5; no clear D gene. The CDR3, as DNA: TGCGCCAGCAGCTTAGTCCAGCCCCAAGAGACCCAGTACTTC. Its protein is CASSLVQPQETQYF. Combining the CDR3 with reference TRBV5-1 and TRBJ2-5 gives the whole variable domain KAGVTQTPRYLIKTRGQQVTLSCSPISGHRSVSWYQQTPGQGLQFLFEYFSETQRNKGNFPGRFSGRQFSNSRSEMNVSTLELGDSALYLCASSLVQPQETQYFGPGTRLLVL.